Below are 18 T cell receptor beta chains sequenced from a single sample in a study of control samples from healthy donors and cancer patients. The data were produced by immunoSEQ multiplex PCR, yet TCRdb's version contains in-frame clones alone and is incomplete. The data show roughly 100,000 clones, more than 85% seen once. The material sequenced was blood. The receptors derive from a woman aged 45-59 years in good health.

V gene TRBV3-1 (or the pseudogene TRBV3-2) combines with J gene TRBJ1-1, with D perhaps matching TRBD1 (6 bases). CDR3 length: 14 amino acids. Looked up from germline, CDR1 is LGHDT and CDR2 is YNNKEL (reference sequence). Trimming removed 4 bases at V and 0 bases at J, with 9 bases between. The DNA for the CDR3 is TGTGCCAGCAGCCGGACAGCGATGAACACTGAAGCTTTCTTT. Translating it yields CASSRTAMNTEAFF.

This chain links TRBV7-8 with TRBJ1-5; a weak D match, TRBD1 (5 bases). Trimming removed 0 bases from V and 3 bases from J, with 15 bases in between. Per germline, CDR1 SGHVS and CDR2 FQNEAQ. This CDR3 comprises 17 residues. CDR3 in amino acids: CASSLAVGTYPNQPQHF. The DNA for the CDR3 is TGTGCCAGCAGCTTAGCTGTTGGGACCTATCCCAATCAGCCCCAGCATTTT.

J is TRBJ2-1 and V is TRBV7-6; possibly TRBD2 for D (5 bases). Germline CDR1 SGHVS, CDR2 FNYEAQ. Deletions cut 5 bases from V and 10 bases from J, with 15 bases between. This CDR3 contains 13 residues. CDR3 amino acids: CASSPRGSREQFF. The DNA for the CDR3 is TGTGCCAGCAGCCCCCGGGGTAGTCGGGAGCAGTTCTTC.

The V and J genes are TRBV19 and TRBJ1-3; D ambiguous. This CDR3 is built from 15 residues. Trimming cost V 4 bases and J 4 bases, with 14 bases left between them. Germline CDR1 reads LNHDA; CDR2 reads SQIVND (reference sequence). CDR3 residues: CASSSTGFLGNTIYF. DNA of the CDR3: TGTGCCAGTAGTAGCACGGGCTTCCTCGGAAACACCATATATTTT. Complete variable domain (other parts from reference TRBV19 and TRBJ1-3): DGGITQSPKYLFRKEGQNVTLSCEQNLNHDAMYWYRQDPGQGLRLIYYSQIVNDFQKGDIAEGYSVSREKKESFPLTVTSAQKNPTAFYLCASSSTGFLGNTIYFGEGSWLTVV.

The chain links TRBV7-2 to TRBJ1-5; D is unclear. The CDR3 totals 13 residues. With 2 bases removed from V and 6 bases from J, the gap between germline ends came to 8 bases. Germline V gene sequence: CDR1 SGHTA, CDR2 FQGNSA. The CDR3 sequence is CASSLQWGQPQHF. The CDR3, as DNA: TGTGCCAGCAGCTTACAATGGGGTCAGCCCCAGCATTTT.

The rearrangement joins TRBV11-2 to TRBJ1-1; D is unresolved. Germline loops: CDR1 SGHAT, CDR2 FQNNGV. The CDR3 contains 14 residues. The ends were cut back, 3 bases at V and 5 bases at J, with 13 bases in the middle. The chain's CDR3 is CASSLHRMGTEAFF. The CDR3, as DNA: TGTGCCAGCAGCTTGCATCGTATGGGGACTGAAGCTTTCTTT.

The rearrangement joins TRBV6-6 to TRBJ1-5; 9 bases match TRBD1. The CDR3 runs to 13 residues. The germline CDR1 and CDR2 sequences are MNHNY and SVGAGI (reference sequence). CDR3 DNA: TGTGCTACGGGACAGGGAGGGAATCAGCCCCAGCATTTT. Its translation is CATGQGGNQPQHF.

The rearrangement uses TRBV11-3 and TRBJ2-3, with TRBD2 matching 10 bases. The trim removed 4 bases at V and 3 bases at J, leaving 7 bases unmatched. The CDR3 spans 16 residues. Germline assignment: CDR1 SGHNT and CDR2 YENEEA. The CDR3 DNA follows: TGTGCCAGCAGCTCTCCTAGCGGGAGTAGGACAGATACGCAGTATTTT. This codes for CASSSPSGSRTDTQYF.

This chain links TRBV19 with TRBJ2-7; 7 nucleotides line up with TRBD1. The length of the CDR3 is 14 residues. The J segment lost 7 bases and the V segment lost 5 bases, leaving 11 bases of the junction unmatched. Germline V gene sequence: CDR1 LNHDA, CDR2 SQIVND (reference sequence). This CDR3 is CASSPHARQGEQYF. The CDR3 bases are TGTGCCAGTAGTCCCCACGCCCGACAGGGAGAGCAGTACTTC.

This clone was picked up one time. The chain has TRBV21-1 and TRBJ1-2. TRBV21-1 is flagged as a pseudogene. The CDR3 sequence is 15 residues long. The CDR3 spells CASTQGTDSNYGYTF. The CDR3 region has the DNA TGTGCCAGCACCCAAGGTACGGATTCTAACTATGGCTACACCTTC.

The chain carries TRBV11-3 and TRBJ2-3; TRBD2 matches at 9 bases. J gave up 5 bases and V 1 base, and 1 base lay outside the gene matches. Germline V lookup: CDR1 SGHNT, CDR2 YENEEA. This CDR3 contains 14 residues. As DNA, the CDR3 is TGTGCCAGCAGCTTAGTGACTAGCGGAGATACGCAGTATTTT. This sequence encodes CASSLVTSGDTQYF.

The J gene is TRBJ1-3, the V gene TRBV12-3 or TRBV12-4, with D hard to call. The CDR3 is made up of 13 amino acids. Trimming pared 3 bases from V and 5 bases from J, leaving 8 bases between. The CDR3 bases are TGTGCCAGCAGTTTTAGGGAGAGAAACACCATATATTTT. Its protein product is CASSFRERNTIYF.

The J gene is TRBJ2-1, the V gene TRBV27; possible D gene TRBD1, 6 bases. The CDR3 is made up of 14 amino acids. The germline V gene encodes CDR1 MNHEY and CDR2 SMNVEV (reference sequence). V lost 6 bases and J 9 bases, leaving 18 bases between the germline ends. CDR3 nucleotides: TGTGCCAGCAGGCCCCGGGTAGGGGGTGCTGAGCAGTTCTTC. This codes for CASRPRVGGAEQFF.

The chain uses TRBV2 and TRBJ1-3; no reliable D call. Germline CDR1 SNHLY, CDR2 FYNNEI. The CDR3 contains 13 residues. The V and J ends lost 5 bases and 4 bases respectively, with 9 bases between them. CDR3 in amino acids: CASSMERGNTIYF. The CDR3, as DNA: TGTGCCAGCAGTATGGAGAGGGGAAACACCATATATTTT.

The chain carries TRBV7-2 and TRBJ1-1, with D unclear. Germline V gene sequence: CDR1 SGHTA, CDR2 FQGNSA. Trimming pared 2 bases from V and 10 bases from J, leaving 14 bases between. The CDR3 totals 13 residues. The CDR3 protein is CASSLLGYSRAFF. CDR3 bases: TGTGCCAGCAGCTTATTAGGCTATTCCCGAGCTTTCTTT.

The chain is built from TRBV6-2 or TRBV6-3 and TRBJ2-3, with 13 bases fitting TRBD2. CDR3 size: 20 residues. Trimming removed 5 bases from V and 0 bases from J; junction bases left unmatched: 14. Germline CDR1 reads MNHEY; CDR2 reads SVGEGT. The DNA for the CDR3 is TGTGCCAGCAGTGGAGCGTCGGGACTAGCGGGATCGACTAGCACAGATACGCAGTATTTT. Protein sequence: CASSGASGLAGSTSTDTQYF.

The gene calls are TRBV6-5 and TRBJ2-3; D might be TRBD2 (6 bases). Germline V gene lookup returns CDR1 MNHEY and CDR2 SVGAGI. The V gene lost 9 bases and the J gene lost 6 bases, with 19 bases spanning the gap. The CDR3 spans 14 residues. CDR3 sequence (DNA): TGTGCCAGTGTTCCCCGGACTAACTCGGATACGCAGTATTTT. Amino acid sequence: CASVPRTNSDTQYF.

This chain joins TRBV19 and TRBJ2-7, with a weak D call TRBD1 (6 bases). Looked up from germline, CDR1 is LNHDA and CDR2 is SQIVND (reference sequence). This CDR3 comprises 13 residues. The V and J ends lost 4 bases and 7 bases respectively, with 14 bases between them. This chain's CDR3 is CASSKPGQGEQYF. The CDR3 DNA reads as TGTGCCAGTAGTAAACCCGGGCAGGGGGAGCAGTACTTC.